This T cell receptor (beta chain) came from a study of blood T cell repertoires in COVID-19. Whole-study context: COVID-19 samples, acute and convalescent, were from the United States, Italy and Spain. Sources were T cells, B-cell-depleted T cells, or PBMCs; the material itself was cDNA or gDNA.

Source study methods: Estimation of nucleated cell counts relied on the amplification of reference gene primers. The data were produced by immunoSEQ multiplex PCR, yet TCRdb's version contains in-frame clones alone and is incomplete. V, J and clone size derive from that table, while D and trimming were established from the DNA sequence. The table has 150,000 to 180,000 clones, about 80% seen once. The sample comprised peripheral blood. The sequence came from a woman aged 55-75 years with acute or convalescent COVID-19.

CDR3 residues: CASTRAVGTGLGETQYF. CDR3 nucleotides: TGTGCCAGCACCAGAGCCGTCGGGACAGGGCTTGGAGAGACCCAGTACTTC. This chain connects TRBV27 to TRBJ2-5; TRBD1 aligns across 9 bases. Germline assignment: CDR1 MNHEY and CDR2 SMNVEV (reference sequence). The CDR3 covers 17 residues. J gave up 4 bases and V 7 bases, and 16 bases lay outside the gene matches.